This TCR beta chain was recorded in a study of cytomegalovirus exposure and HLA in healthy donors. This CDR3 has 13 residues. Trimming pared 8 bases from V and 5 bases from J, leaving 14 bases between. The germline V gene encodes CDR1 SNHLY and CDR2 FYNNEI. The study ran its PCR with 60 Vbeta and 13 Jbeta primers. The method was immunoSEQ multiplex PCR; TCRdb's version includes in-frame clones alone and lacks a portion of them. The sample contains approximately 50,000 clones, 80% of which appear only once. Remarks on this clone: Its target is unknown.

Overall study results and limits: In a later analysis, productive TCRs from donors in an Asian-associated ancestry cluster reportedly carried fewer N-insertions than the cohort mean.

All donors participated as healthy donors of bone marrow. The TCR sequence derives from a man aged 25 to 40 in good health and CMV-seropositive. The sequencing sample was made of PBMCs. The V call is TRBV2, the J call TRBJ2-3, with no clear D. The CDR3 region is CASSSLLLDTQYF. DNA for the CDR3: TGTGCCAGCTCAAGCCTCCTCCTAGATACGCAGTATTTT.